This TCR beta chain was sequenced for a study of CD8 T cells in ankylosing spondylitis. Study-level points and caveats: Blood from ankylosing spondylitis patients appeared to carry a characteristic eight-variant TCR beta motif.

This clonotype came up many times. Its antigen is not identified. CDR1 is SGDLS and CDR2 is YYNGEE in the germline V gene. The length of the CDR3 is 14 residues. Trimming cost V 0 bases and J 1 base, with 7 bases left between them. The TCR beta libraries were generated through quantitative 5'-RACE incorporating molecular barcodes. TCRdb passed the 5' RACE reads through MiXCR, listing each CDR3 protein once. This table has under 150,000 distinct CDR3 sequences, about an eighth appearing once. Material for sequencing was blood, either unsorted or a sorted T cell fraction (not recorded which). The V gene is TRBV9, the J gene TRBJ1-1, with D unresolved. This TCR came from a female donor with ankylosing spondylitis or in good health (not recorded which). The CDR3 region is CASSVGQENTEAFF. The DNA for the CDR3 is TGTGCCAGCAGCGTAGGGCAGGAGAACACTGAAGCTTTCTTT.